One and the same sample provided the 23 T cell receptor beta chains below, sequenced in a study of blood T cells in healthy people across ages. A second PCR, run for about 6 to 11 cycles, used a sample-barcoded 5' primer plus a J-beta primer mix. MiXCR, run by TCRdb on the 5' RACE reads, gives a single entry per CDR3 protein. Of under 2,000,000 distinct CDR3 sequences in the sample, less than 50% were seen once. The sample taken for sequencing was blood. The receptor source for this set is a woman aged 40 to 50 in good health.

CDR3 coding DNA: TGCGCCAGCAGCCAAGACTTGACCGGGACAGGGAACTATGGCTACACCTTC. Its protein product is CASSQDLTGTGNYGYTF. V gene TRBV4-3 combines with J gene TRBJ1-2, with 9 bases identical to TRBD1. J lost 2 bases, V lost 0 bases, and 7 bases had no gene match. Germline V gene data show CDR1 as LGHNA and CDR2 as YSLEER. This CDR3 spans 17 amino acids.

The gene calls are TRBV10-3 and TRBJ2-5; D perhaps matches TRBD2 (5 bases). The DNA end favors TRBJ2-7, so the J call may be wrong. From germline, CDR1 is ENHRY and CDR2 SYGVKD. The CDR3 sequence is 14 residues long. CDR3 coding DNA: TGTGCCATCAGTGAGTCGACTATAATCTACGAGCAGTACTTC. Encoded protein: CAISESTIIYEQYF.

This clonotype was seen more than once but under ten times. This chain links TRBV4-1 with TRBJ2-5, with a tentative D call TRBD1 (5 bases). V lost 1 base, J lost 3 bases, and 12 bases lay in between. Germline V lookup: CDR1 MGHRA, CDR2 YSYEKL. CDR3 size: 15 residues. Here the CDR3 reads CASSQAIQGKETQYF. CDR3 bases: TGCGCCAGCAGCCAAGCGATCCAGGGAAAAGAGACCCAGTACTTC.

This clonotype was seen only once. This chain connects TRBV6-1 to TRBJ1-5; D is unresolved. CDR3 length: 13 residues. Trimming left V 6 bases short and J 7 bases short, with 13 bases between. Germline V gene data show CDR1 as MNHNS and CDR2 as SASEGT. CDR3 residues: CASRDHSGQPQHF. The CDR3 nucleotides are TGTGCCAGCAGGGACCACTCGGGGCAGCCCCAGCATTTT.

The chain couples TRBV9 to TRBJ1-2; D is perhaps TRBD1 (6 bases). CDR1 is SGDLS and CDR2 is YYNGEE in the germline V gene. The CDR3 consists of 14 residues. V dropped 5 bases and J dropped 5 bases, with 16 bases sitting between them. CDR3 DNA: TGTGCCAGCAGTGCCCCAGGACAGATTTATGGCTACACCTTC. This sequence encodes CASSAPGQIYGYTF.

This clonotype came up many times. This chain uses TRBV6-4 with TRBJ1-5; D unresolved. The V and J ends lost 3 bases and 1 base respectively, with 4 bases between them. The CDR3 sequence is 13 residues long. Germline V lookup: CDR1 MRHNA, CDR2 SNTAGT. In DNA form, the CDR3 reads TGTGCCAGCAGTGAAGGGAGCAATCAGCCCCAGCATTTT. Translation gives CASSEGSNQPQHF.

This clonotype was recorded a few times. The rearrangement uses TRBV20-1 and TRBJ2-5; D unresolved. Germline V gene lookup returns CDR1 DFQATT and CDR2 SNEGSKA (reference sequence). The CDR3 runs 13 residues. V lost 0 bases and J lost 9, with 14 bases in between. In nucleotides, the CDR3 is TGCAGTGCTAGAGAGCCGGTATTGATGGCCCAGTACTTC. Its translation is CSAREPVLMAQYF.

This clonotype was seen just once. The chain uses TRBV28 and TRBJ2-7; D not certain. The V and J ends lost 2 bases and 0 bases respectively, with 14 bases between them. This CDR3 is built from 16 residues. From germline, CDR1 is MDHEN and CDR2 SYDVKM. The CDR3 coding sequence is TGTGCCAGCAGTTTAACCGGACCAGGTACCTCCTACGAGCAGTACTTC. Encoded protein: CASSLTGPGTSYEQYF.

The chain has TRBV28 and TRBJ2-5; D remains unclear. Near its end, the DNA agrees better with TRBJ2-7, so the J call may be wrong. Germline CDR1 and CDR2: MDHEN and SYDVKM. This CDR3 has 11 amino acids. This CDR3 reads CASKDRDEQYF. The CDR3 DNA is TGTGCCAGTAAAGATCGGGACGAGCAGTACTTC.

This clonotype was found a few times. This rearrangement joins TRBV9 to TRBJ2-7; D possibly corresponds to TRBD2 (5 bases). Judging by the DNA end, TRBJ2-5 fits better; the J call may be wrong. In germline, CDR1 is SGDLS, CDR2 YYNGEE. This CDR3 is built from 15 residues. The CDR3: CASSVGVALQETQYF. Here the CDR3 DNA reads TGTGCCAGCAGCGTGGGAGTAGCCCTTCAGGAGACCCAGTACTTC.

The chain joins TRBV21-1 to TRBJ2-7; the D call TRBD1 from the table was never checked on the DNA. TRBV21-1 is a documented pseudogene. CDR3 length equals 14 residues. The CDR3 DNA reads as TGTGCCAGCAGCAAACGGCACACAGGGCGCGAGCAGTACTTC. Residues: CASSKRHTGREQYF.

This clonotype was seen a few times. V and J are TRBV7-9 and TRBJ1-1, with D maybe TRBD1 (6 bases). V gave up 5 bases and J gave up 5 bases, with 12 bases separating them. This CDR3 comprises 13 residues. Germline loops: CDR1 SEHNR, CDR2 FQNEAQ (reference sequence). The CDR3 DNA is TGTGCCAGCAGCCGCAGGGGCGGAACTGAAGCTTTCTTT. Its translation: CASSRRGGTEAFF.

The V gene is TRBV28, the J gene TRBJ2-3, with 12 bases aligning to TRBD2. Looked up from germline, CDR1 is MDHEN and CDR2 is SYDVKM. The CDR3 consists of 16 residues. Germline trimming cut 3 bases from V and 4 bases from J; bases unmatched to any gene: 5. The CDR3 loop is CASSLLAGGPADTQYF. Here the CDR3 DNA reads TGTGCCAGCAGTTTGCTAGCGGGGGGGCCAGCAGATACGCAGTATTTT. The variable domain in full, completed from reference TRBV28 and TRBJ2-3, reads DVKVTQSSRYLVKRTGEKVFLECVQDMDHENMFWYRQDPGLGLRLIYFSYDVKMKEKGDIPEGYSVSREKKERFSLILESASTNQTSMYLCASSLLAGGPADTQYFGPGTRLTVL.

The CDR3 DNA is TGCGCCAGCAGCTTGGTGGGGGAGCCCCAAGAGACCCAGTACTTC. This sequence encodes CASSLVGEPQETQYF. The V and J genes are TRBV5-1 and TRBJ2-7; D might be TRBD1 or TRBD2, each matching 5 bases. The J call could be wrong; TRBJ2-5 is a better fit for the DNA end. CDR1 is SGHRS and CDR2 is YFSETQ in the germline V gene. The CDR3 runs 15 residues.

The V and J genes are TRBV4-3 and TRBJ2-1; possibly TRBD2 for D (6 bases). Germline values: CDR1 LGHNA, CDR2 YSLEER. The CDR3 spans 12 residues. Trimming stripped 3 bases from V and 14 bases from J, with 14 bases between. CDR3 protein: CASSQAGRVKFF. The CDR3 DNA is TGCGCCAGCAGCCAGGCGGGACGAGTGAAGTTCTTC.

This clonotype has a single count. The chain joins TRBV6-5 to TRBJ1-6; maybe TRBD1 (5 bases). The CDR3 consists of 15 residues. The V gene lost 2 bases and the J gene lost 8 bases, with 13 bases spanning the gap. Germline V gives CDR1 MNHEY, CDR2 SVGAGI. The CDR3 nucleotides are TGTGCCAGCAGTTACGCGATGGACATTTATTCACCCCTCCACTTT. Translation: CASSYAMDIYSPLHF.

This clonotype was seen more than once but under ten times. The chain carries TRBV6-5 and TRBJ2-1, with D possibly being TRBD2 (5 bases). The CDR3 length is 15 residues. Trimming cost V 6 bases and J 5 bases, with 17 bases left between them. The germline V gene has CDR1 MNHEY and CDR2 SVGAGI. DNA for the CDR3: TGTGCCAGCAGACCACCCATGGGAGCGAACAATGAGCAGTTCTTC. Protein product: CASRPPMGANNEQFF.

CDR3 amino acids: CASSCSGATETQYF. In DNA, the CDR3 is TGTGCCAGCAGTTGCTCCGGGGCTACAGAGACCCAGTACTTC. This chain links TRBV6-5 with TRBJ2-5, with D possibly being TRBD1 or TRBD2 (5 bases each). The CDR3 has 14 residues. Trimming shortened V by 4 bases and J by 4 bases, and 13 bases separated the two germline ends. Germline V lookup: CDR1 MNHEY, CDR2 SVGAGI.

The CDR3 is CASSFGTSDTQYF. The CDR3 nucleotides read TGTGCCAGCAGTTTCGGGACTTCAGATACGCAGTATTTT. V and J are TRBV27 and TRBJ2-3, with D maybe TRBD2 (6 bases). Trimming removed 3 bases from V and 4 bases from J, with 8 bases in between. This CDR3 spans 13 amino acids. Germline V gene data show CDR1 as MNHEY and CDR2 as SMNVEV (reference sequence).

This clonotype was counted at least ten times. CDR3 bases: TGTGCCAGCAGCGCGGACAGGGCCTACGAGCAGTACTTC. It specifies CASSADRAYEQYF. This rearrangement joins TRBV7-2 to TRBJ2-7; 8 bases agree with TRBD1. Losses at the gene ends were 5 bases for V and 2 bases for J; bases not matched to a gene: 2. Germline assignment: CDR1 SGHTA and CDR2 FQGNSA. CDR3 size: 13 residues.

The rearrangement joins TRBV4-1 to TRBJ2-1; D may be TRBD2 (6 bases). Germline V CDR1 and CDR2: MGHRA, YSYEKL. This CDR3 comprises 18 residues. Trimming left V 4 bases short and J 0 bases short, with 19 bases between. The CDR3 bases are TGCGCCAGCAGCCCCTTGGGGGTGGGGGGAACCTCCTACAATGAGCAGTTCTTC. Its translation: CASSPLGVGGTSYNEQFF.

In its sample, this clonotype was seen a few times. The rearrangement joins TRBV6-2 or TRBV6-3 to TRBJ2-7; the match to TRBD2 covers 8 bases. V lost 2 bases to trimming and J lost 3 bases; unmatched junction nucleotides: 6. Germline CDR1 is MNHEY and CDR2 is SVGEGT. The CDR3 is made up of 15 amino acids. The CDR3 DNA reads TGTGCCAGCAGTTACGGCGGGGGGACCATCTACGAGCAGTACTTC. Protein: CASSYGGGTIYEQYF.

The rearrangement links TRBV27 to TRBJ2-1; TRBD1 matches at 9 bases. The CDR3 runs 16 residues. Per germline, CDR1 MNHEY and CDR2 SMNVEV (reference sequence). The ends lost 4 bases at V and 6 bases at J; junction bases unmatched: 10. CDR3 in amino acids: CASSYSGQGFANEQFF. Written as DNA, the CDR3 is TGTGCCAGCAGTTATTCGGGACAGGGCTTCGCCAATGAGCAGTTCTTC.